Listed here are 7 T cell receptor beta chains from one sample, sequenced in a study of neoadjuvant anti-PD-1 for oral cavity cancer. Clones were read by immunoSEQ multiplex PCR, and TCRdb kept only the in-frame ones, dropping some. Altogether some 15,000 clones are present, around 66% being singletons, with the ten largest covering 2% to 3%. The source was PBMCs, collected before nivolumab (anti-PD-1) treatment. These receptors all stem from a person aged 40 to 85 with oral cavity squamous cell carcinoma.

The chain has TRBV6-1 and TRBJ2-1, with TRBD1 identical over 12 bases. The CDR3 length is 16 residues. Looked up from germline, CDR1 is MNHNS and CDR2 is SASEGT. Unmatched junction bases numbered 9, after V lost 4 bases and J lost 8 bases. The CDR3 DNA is TGTGCCAGCAGTGGGGGGACAGGGGGCCCTTCGGATGAGCAGTTCTTC. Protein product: CASSGGTGGPSDEQFF.

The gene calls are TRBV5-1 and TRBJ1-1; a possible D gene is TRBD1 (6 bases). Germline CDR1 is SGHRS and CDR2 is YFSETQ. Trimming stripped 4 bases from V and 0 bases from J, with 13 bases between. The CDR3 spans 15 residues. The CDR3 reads CASSPGQTMNTEAFF. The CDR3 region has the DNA TGCGCCAGCAGCCCAGGACAGACCATGAACACTGAAGCTTTCTTT.

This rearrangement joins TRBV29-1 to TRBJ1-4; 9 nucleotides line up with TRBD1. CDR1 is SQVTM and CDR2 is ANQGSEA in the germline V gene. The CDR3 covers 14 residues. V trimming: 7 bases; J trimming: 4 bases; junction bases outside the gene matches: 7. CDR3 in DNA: TGCAGCGGGTCACAGGGGGCGTTTAATGAAAAACTGTTTTTT. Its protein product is CSGSQGAFNEKLFF. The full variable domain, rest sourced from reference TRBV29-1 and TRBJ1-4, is SAVISQKPSRDICQRGTSLTIQCQVDSQVTMMFWYRQQPGQSLTLIATANQGSEATYESGFVIDKFPISRPNLTFSTLTVSNMSPEDSSIYLCSGSQGAFNEKLFFGSGTQLSVL.

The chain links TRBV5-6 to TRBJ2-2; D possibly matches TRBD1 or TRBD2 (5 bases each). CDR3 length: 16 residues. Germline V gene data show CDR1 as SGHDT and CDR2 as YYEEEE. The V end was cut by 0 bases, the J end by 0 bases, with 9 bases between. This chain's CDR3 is CASSLVLGANTGELFF. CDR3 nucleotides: TGTGCCAGCAGCTTGGTATTGGGGGCGAACACCGGGGAGCTGTTTTTT. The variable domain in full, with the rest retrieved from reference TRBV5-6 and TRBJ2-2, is DAGVTQSPTHLIKTRGQQVTLRCSPKSGHDTVSWYQQALGQGPQFIFQYYEEEERQRGNFPDRFSGHQFPNYSSELNVNALLLGDSALYLCASSLVLGANTGELFFGEGSRLTVL.

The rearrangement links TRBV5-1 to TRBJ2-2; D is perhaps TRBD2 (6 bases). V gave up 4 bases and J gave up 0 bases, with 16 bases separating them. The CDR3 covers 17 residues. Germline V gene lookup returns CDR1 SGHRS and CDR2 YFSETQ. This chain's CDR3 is CASSRGGANTNTGELFF. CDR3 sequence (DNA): TGCGCCAGCAGCCGTGGAGGGGCCAACACGAACACCGGGGAGCTGTTTTTT.

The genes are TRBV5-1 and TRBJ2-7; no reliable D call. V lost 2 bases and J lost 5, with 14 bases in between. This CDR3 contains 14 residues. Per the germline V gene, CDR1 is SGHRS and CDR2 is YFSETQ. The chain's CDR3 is CASSLRAPADEQYF. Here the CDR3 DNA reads TGCGCCAGCAGCTTAAGGGCTCCCGCCGACGAGCAGTACTTC.

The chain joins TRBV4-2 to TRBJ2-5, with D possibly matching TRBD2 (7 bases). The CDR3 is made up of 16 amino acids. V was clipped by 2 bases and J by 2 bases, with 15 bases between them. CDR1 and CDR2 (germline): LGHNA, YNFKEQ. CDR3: CASSQMGGAQQETQYF. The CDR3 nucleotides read TGTGCCAGCAGCCAAATGGGGGGGGCCCAACAAGAGACCCAGTACTTC.